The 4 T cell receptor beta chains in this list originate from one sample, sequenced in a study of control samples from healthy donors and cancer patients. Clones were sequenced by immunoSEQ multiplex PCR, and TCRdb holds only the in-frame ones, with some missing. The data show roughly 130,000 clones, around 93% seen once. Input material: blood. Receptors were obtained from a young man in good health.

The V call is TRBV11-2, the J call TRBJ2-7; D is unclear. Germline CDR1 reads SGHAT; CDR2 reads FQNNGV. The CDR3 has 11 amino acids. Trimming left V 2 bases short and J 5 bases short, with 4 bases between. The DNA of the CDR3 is TGTGCCAGCAGCTTATACGACGAGCAGTACTTC. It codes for CASSLYDEQYF. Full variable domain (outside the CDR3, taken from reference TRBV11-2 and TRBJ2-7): EAGVAQSPRYKIIEKRQSVAFWCNPISGHATLYWYQQILGQGPKLLIQFQNNGVVDDSQLPKDRFSAERLKGVDSTLKIQPAKLEDSAVYLCASSLYDEQYFGPGTRLTVT.

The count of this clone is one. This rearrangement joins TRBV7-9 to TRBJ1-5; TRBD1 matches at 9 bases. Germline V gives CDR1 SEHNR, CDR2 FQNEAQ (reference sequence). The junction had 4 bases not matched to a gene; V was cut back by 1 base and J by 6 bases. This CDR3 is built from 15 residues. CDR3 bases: TGTGCCAGCAGCTTAGGGGGACAGGGTGTTCAGCCCCAGCATTTT. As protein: CASSLGGQGVQPQHF.

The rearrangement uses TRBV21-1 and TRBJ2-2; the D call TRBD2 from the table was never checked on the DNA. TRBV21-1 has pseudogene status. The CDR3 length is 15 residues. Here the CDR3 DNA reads TGTGCCAGCAGCAAAGGGGGACTACTCACCGGGGAGCTGTTTTTT. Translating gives CASSKGGLLTGELFF.

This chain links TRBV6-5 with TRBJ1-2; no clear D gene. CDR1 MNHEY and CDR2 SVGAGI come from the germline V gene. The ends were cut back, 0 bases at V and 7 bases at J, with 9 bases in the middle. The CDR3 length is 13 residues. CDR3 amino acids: CASSYSDSSGYTF. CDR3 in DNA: TGTGCCAGCAGTTACTCCGATTCAAGTGGCTACACCTTC.